Shown below are 30 T cell receptor beta chains from a single sample sequenced in a study of T-cell memory formation after mild COVID-19. TCRdb fed the 5' RACE reads into MiXCR, producing one record per CDR3 protein. Of approximately 400,000 distinct CDR3 sequences listed, 20% to 25% are singletons. The sequencing input was PBMCs or a T cell subset sorted from them (not recorded which). The source of these receptors is an adult woman who had mild COVID-19 (a few samples of this study predate the infection). Cell type and time point are not known.

The rearrangement joins TRBV7-8 to TRBJ2-5; D possibly uses TRBD1 or TRBD2 (5 bases each). Germline CDR1 is SGHVS and CDR2 is FQNEAQ. Trimming took 5 bases from V and 14 from J, leaving 18 bases between them. This CDR3 spans 12 amino acids. CDR3 nucleotides: TGTGCCAGCAGCAAGAGTAGAGGGGTCCCCTACTTC. It yields the protein CASSKSRGVPYF. Based on the CDR3 plus reference TRBV7-8 and TRBJ2-5, the full variable domain is GAGVSQSPRYKVAKRGQDVALRCDPISGHVSLFWYQQALGQGPEFLTYFQNEAQLDKSGLPSDRFFAERPEGSVSTLKIQRTQQEDSAVYLCASSKSRGVPYFGPGTRLLVL.

This clonotype was seen a single time. The V gene is TRBV10-2, the J gene TRBJ1-1; D perhaps matches TRBD1 (5 bases). CDR1 WSHSY and CDR2 SAAADI come from the germline V gene. Trimming stripped 3 bases from V and 1 base from J, with 18 bases between. This CDR3 spans 17 amino acids. CDR3 nucleotide sequence: TGCGCCAGCAGTGACCCAAAATCGGGGGGTAAGAACACTGAAGCTTTCTTT. This gives the protein CASSDPKSGGKNTEAFF.

This clonotype was detected a few times. The J gene is TRBJ2-2, the V gene TRBV2; D not resolved. The V end lost 8 bases, the J end lost 0 bases, and 10 bases lay between the germline ends. CDR3 size: 14 residues. Germline CDR1 reads SNHLY; CDR2 reads FYNNEI. The CDR3 protein is CASDSLSNTGELFF. The CDR3 coding sequence is TGTGCCAGCGACTCCCTCTCGAACACCGGGGAGCTGTTTTTT.

The V call is TRBV20-1, the J call TRBJ1-1; the D is unclear. Trimming took off 6 bases at V and 0 bases at J, with 14 bases between the two ends. This CDR3 spans 14 amino acids. The germline V gene has CDR1 DFQATT and CDR2 SNEGSKA (reference sequence). The DNA of the CDR3 is TGCAGTGCCCCCGGGTCCGGGATGAACACTGAAGCTTTCTTT. Amino acids: CSAPGSGMNTEAFF.

This clonotype turned up a few times. This chain connects TRBV18 to TRBJ2-7; TRBD2 might be the D (5 bases). CDR1 is KGHSH and CDR2 is LQKENI in the germline V gene. There are 15 residues in the CDR3. Trimming took off 4 bases at V and 3 bases at J, with 16 bases between the two ends. CDR3 DNA: TGTGCCAGCTCACAGCTAAGCGGTCCCCTCTACGAGCAGTACTTC. Translating it yields CASSQLSGPLYEQYF.

V gene TRBV4-3 combines with J gene TRBJ2-7, with TRBD2 matching 7 bases. The CDR3 is 15 residues long. Germline V lookup: CDR1 LGHNA, CDR2 YSLEER. After removal of 4 bases from V and 1 base from J, the junction contained 7 bases not matched to a gene. Here the CDR3 reads CASSPGEGFSYEQYF. The DNA for the CDR3 is TGCGCCAGCAGCCCGGGGGAGGGGTTTTCCTACGAGCAGTACTTC.

The V and J genes are TRBV12-3 or TRBV12-4 and TRBJ2-1; D might be TRBD2 (5 bases). V lost 6 bases, J lost 3 bases, and 15 bases lay in between. The CDR3 covers 15 residues. The CDR3 spells CASSPQAALYNEQFF. The CDR3 bases are TGTGCCAGCAGCCCGCAAGCGGCCCTCTACAATGAGCAGTTCTTC.

This clonotype was seen only a few times. The chain is built from TRBV29-1 and TRBJ2-3, with no clear D. The germline V gene encodes CDR1 SQVTM and CDR2 ANQGSEA. This CDR3 contains 12 residues. V was cut by 8 bases and J by 0 bases, with 9 bases left in between. CDR3 in amino acids: CSFTSSTDTQYF. CDR3 nucleotide sequence: TGCAGCTTTACGTCTAGCACAGATACGCAGTATTTT.

As regards this clonotype: Germline is not matched at one junction end, which may reflect a read error. The chain links TRBV20-1 to TRBJ2-5; D unresolved. The CDR3 has 12 residues. CDR1 is DFQATT, CDR2 SNEGSKA, per germline (reference sequence). CDR3: CSARAYNSPYFF. For the CDR3, the DNA is TGCAGTGCTAGAGCCTACAATAGCCCGTATTTCTTC.

This sequence joins TRBV5-1 and TRBJ1-6, with 7 bases aligning to TRBD1. Germline V gene lookup returns CDR1 SGHRS and CDR2 YFSETQ. V trimming: 3 bases; J trimming: 5 bases; junction bases outside the gene matches: 8. The CDR3 contains 16 residues. The CDR3, as DNA: TGCGCCAGCAGCTCATTCCGACAGGGTGATAATTCACCCCTCCACTTT. It translates to CASSSFRQGDNSPLHF.

This clonotype was observed a handful of times. The chain joins TRBV29-1 to TRBJ2-4, with D uncertain. This CDR3 is 13 amino acids long. CDR1 and CDR2 (germline): SQVTM, ANQGSEA. V was cut by 2 bases and J by 0 bases, with 5 bases left in between. CDR3 in DNA: TGCAGCGTTGAACCCCTAGCCAAAAACATTCAGTACTTC. Protein: CSVEPLAKNIQYF.

This sequence joins TRBV7-9 and TRBJ1-3; perhaps TRBD1 as D (5 bases). V was pared by 2 bases and J by 0 bases, with 20 bases between. CDR1 is SEHNR, CDR2 FQNEAQ, per germline (reference sequence). CDR3 size: 19 residues. CDR3 loop: CASSLSFYTAGPSGNTIYF. The CDR3 nucleotides read TGTGCCAGCAGCTTAAGTTTTTATACCGCGGGACCCTCTGGAAACACCATATATTTT.

The J gene is TRBJ2-7, the V gene TRBV4-2; 9 bases fit TRBD1. The CDR3 loop spans 13 amino acids. Trimming at V came to 4 bases and at J to 8 bases, leaving 6 bases not matched to a gene. Germline V gene data show CDR1 as LGHNA and CDR2 as YNFKEQ. CDR3 region: CASSPGDREQQYF. CDR3 nucleotide sequence: TGTGCCAGCAGCCCGGGGGACAGGGAACAGCAGTACTTC.

This rearrangement joins TRBV12-3 or TRBV12-4 to TRBJ2-5; TRBD2 matches at 12 bases. CDR3 length: 15 residues. The J segment lost 4 bases and the V segment lost 5 bases, leaving 5 bases of the junction unmatched. Here the CDR3 DNA reads TGTGCCAGCAGTCCTAGCGGGGGGGGCTCAGAGACCCAGTACTTC. It translates to CASSPSGGGSETQYF.

This clonotype was counted at least ten times. V is TRBV4-3 and J is TRBJ2-6; TRBD1 aligns across 10 bases. The CDR3 extends over 17 amino acids. Trimming removed 4 bases from V and 0 bases from J; junction bases left unmatched: 3. Germline V gene data show CDR1 as LGHNA and CDR2 as YSLEER. The CDR3 is CASSLRTGGSGANVLTF. CDR3 sequence (DNA): TGCGCCAGCAGCCTTAGGACAGGGGGCTCTGGGGCCAACGTCCTGACTTTC.

The chain uses TRBV6-2 or TRBV6-3 and TRBJ2-3; 12 nucleotides agree with TRBD2. V shed 6 bases and J 5 bases; nucleotides not matched to a gene: 9. Germline values: CDR1 MNHEY, CDR2 SVGEGT. The CDR3 extends over 16 amino acids. The CDR3 spells CASRSRLAGVVDTQYF. CDR3 nucleotides: TGTGCCAGCAGGAGCCGACTAGCGGGAGTAGTAGATACGCAGTATTTT.

This chain uses TRBV5-1 with TRBJ2-1; D may be TRBD1 or TRBD2 (5 bases each). CDR1 is SGHRS and CDR2 is YFSETQ in the germline V gene. The V end was cut by 5 bases, the J end by 9 bases, with 21 bases between. The CDR3 is made up of 15 amino acids. DNA for the CDR3: TGCGCCAGCAGGCCTCCGGGACCCTCCCTCTTTGAGCAGTTCTTC. This gives the protein CASRPPGPSLFEQFF.

This clonotype was counted between two and nine times. The chain has TRBV5-4 and TRBJ2-3; no clear D. The CDR3 is 14 amino acids. Germline loops: CDR1 SGHNT, CDR2 YYREEE (reference sequence). V gave up 0 bases and J gave up 5 bases, with 10 bases separating them. The CDR3 coding sequence is TGTGCCAGCAGCTTGGCGAAAAGGGAAGATACGCAGTATTTT. Translating gives CASSLAKREDTQYF. Full variable domain (outside the CDR3, taken from reference TRBV5-4 and TRBJ2-3): ETGVTQSPTHLIKTRGQQVTLRCSSQSGHNTVSWYQQALGQGPQFIFQYYREEENGRGNFPPRFSGLQFPNYSSELNVNALELDDSALYLCASSLAKREDTQYFGPGTRLTVL.

The chain has TRBV9 and TRBJ1-1, with unresolved D. The CDR3 is 14 amino acids. Germline V gene data show CDR1 as SGDLS and CDR2 as YYNGEE. Trimming cost V 3 bases and J 1 base, with 10 bases left between them. The chain's CDR3 is CASSEDNSNTEAFF. The CDR3 DNA follows: TGTGCCAGCAGCGAAGATAACTCGAACACTGAAGCTTTCTTT.

V usage is TRBV19 and J usage is TRBJ2-7; 9 nucleotides align to TRBD1. This CDR3 contains 14 residues. Germline trimming cut 3 bases from V and 7 bases from J; bases unmatched to any gene: 7. The germline CDR1 and CDR2 sequences are LNHDA and SQIVND (reference sequence). The CDR3 region has the DNA TGTGCCAGTAGTATTTGGACAGGGGATTCGGAGCAGTACTTC. Its protein product is CASSIWTGDSEQYF.

This chain connects TRBV27 to TRBJ1-2, with 10 positions matching TRBD1. Germline V gene data show CDR1 as MNHEY and CDR2 as SMNVEV (reference sequence). This CDR3 has 16 amino acids. V lost 4 bases and J lost 6; bases outside the gene matches: 11. The CDR3 reads CASSSGTGVWEDGYTF. The CDR3 DNA sequence: TGTGCCAGCAGTTCCGGGACAGGGGTTTGGGAGGATGGCTACACCTTC.

The chain combines TRBV7-9 with TRBJ1-4, with 10 bases lining up with TRBD1. V shed 4 bases, J shed 8 bases, and the junction held 10 bases outside the gene matches. This CDR3 is 16 amino acids long. From germline, CDR1 is SEHNR and CDR2 FQNEAQ (reference sequence). The CDR3 region is CASSSRPGQGEEKLFF. The CDR3 nucleotides read TGTGCCAGCAGCTCACGACCTGGACAGGGGGAAGAAAAACTGTTTTTT.

This chain connects TRBV6-1 to TRBJ1-2, with D uncertain. The germline CDR1 and CDR2 sequences are MNHNS and SASEGT. The CDR3 length is 13 residues. Trimming took 3 bases from V and 4 from J, leaving 9 bases between them. This CDR3 reads CASSDGLGYGYTF. The DNA for the CDR3 is TGTGCCAGCAGTGATGGACTGGGCTATGGCTACACCTTC.

This clonotype came up a few times. The chain couples TRBV14 to TRBJ1-1; D unclear. V dropped 4 bases and J dropped 4 bases, with 16 bases sitting between them. The germline V gene has CDR1 SGHDN and CDR2 FVKESK. This CDR3 contains 15 residues. CDR3 DNA: TGTGCCAGCAGCCGGATATTAGGTGGGGTCACTGAAGCTTTCTTT. Translation gives CASSRILGGVTEAFF.

The V gene is TRBV18, the J gene TRBJ2-5; D is ambiguous. Trimming pared 3 bases from V and 5 bases from J, leaving 13 bases between. Germline values: CDR1 KGHSH, CDR2 LQKENI. This CDR3 region has 14 residues. CDR3 residues: CASSPSHSGETQYF. DNA for the CDR3: TGTGCCAGCTCACCGTCCCATAGTGGGGAGACCCAGTACTTC.

This clonotype showed up just a few times. J is TRBJ2-2 and V is TRBV30, with D tentatively TRBD1 (6 bases). Trimming cost V 3 bases and J 3 bases, with 14 bases left between them. Germline CDR1 is GTSNPN and CDR2 is SVGIG (reference sequence). This CDR3 contains 15 residues. CDR3 residues: CAWSTGQADTGELFF. The DNA of the CDR3 is TGTGCCTGGAGCACAGGGCAGGCGGACACCGGGGAGCTGTTTTTT.

This clonotype was counted many times. The chain's CDR3 is CASSLTGGGTEAFF. The CDR3 DNA reads TGTGCCAGCAGCTTGACGGGGGGTGGCACTGAAGCTTTCTTT. The J gene is TRBJ1-1, the V gene TRBV7-3; a possible D gene is TRBD1 (5 bases). This CDR3 has 14 residues. Germline CDR1 is SGHTA and CDR2 is FQGTGA. V was pared by 3 bases and J by 4 bases, with 12 bases between.

Comments on this clonotype: The junction departs from germline at one end; a sequencing error may be responsible. The V and J genes are TRBV5-1 and TRBJ2-7, with D perhaps TRBD1 (5 bases). Germline CDR1 SGHRS, CDR2 YFSETQ. The CDR3 extends over 14 amino acids. As DNA, the CDR3 is TGCGCCAGCAGCTTGGCTACAGGAGCCTACGAGCAGTCCTTC. Translating it yields CASSLATGAYEQSF.

The chain recombines TRBV4-3 with TRBJ2-1; 7 positions agree with TRBD2. In germline, CDR1 is LGHNA, CDR2 YSLEER. This CDR3 is 16 amino acids long. The V and J ends lost 0 bases and 3 bases, in that order; junction bases with no gene match: 5. This CDR3 is CASSQEGAGFYNEQFF. DNA for the CDR3: TGCGCCAGCAGCCAAGAGGGAGCGGGATTCTACAATGAGCAGTTCTTC.

The V and J genes are TRBV15 and TRBJ2-6, with 12 bases matching TRBD1. The ends lost 6 bases at V and 2 bases at J; junction bases unmatched: 2. The CDR3 runs to 16 residues. Germline CDR1 and CDR2: LNHNV and YYDKDF (reference sequence). The CDR3 DNA sequence: TGTGCCACCAGAGGGACAGGGGGCCCTGGGGCCAACGTCCTGACTTTC. This gives the protein CATRGTGGPGANVLTF. The full variable domain, completed using reference TRBV15 and TRBJ2-6, is DAMVIQNPRYQVTQFGKPVTLSCSQTLNHNVMYWYQQKSSQAPKLLFHYYDKDFNNEADTPDNFQSRRPNTSFCFLDIRSPGLGDTAMYLCATRGTGGPGANVLTFGAGSRLTVL.